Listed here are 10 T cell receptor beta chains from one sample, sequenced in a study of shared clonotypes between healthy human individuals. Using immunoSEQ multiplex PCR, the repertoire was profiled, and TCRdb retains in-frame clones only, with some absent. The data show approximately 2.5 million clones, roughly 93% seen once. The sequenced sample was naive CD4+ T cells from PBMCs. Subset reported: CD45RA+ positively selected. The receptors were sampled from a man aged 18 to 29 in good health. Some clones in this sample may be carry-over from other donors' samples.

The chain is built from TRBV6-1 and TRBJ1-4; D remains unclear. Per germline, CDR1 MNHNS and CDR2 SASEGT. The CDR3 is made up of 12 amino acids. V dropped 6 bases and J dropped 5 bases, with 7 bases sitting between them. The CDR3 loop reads CASRAQNEKLFF. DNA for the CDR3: TGTGCCAGCAGGGCCCAAAATGAAAAACTGTTTTTT.

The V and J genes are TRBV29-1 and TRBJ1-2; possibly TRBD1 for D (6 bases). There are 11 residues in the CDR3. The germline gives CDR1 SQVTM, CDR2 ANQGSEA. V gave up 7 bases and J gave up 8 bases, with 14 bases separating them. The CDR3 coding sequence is TGCAGCGCCCCGGGGGCGCGGGGCTACACCTTC. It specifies CSAPGARGYTF.

The CDR3, as DNA: TGTGCCATCAGTGAAGCCGCATTCTCTCTGGATGGCTACACCTTC. Its translation: CAISEAAFSLDGYTF. The V call is TRBV10-3, the J call TRBJ1-2; unclear D gene. The V end was cut by 3 bases, the J end by 6 bases, with 17 bases between. Germline V lookup: CDR1 ENHRY, CDR2 SYGVKD. There are 15 residues in the CDR3.

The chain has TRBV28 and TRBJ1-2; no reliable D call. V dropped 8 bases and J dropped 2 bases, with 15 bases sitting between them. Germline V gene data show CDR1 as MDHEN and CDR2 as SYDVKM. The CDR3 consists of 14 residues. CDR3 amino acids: CASGIDQRNYGYTF. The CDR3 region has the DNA TGTGCCAGCGGGATAGACCAGCGAAACTATGGCTACACCTTC.

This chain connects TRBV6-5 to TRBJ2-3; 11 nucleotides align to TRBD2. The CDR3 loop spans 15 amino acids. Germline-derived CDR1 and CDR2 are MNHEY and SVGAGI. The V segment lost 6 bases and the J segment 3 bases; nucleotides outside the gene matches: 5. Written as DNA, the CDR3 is TGTGCCAGCAGGGATAGCGGGAGGGTGACAGATACGCAGTATTTT. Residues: CASRDSGRVTDTQYF.

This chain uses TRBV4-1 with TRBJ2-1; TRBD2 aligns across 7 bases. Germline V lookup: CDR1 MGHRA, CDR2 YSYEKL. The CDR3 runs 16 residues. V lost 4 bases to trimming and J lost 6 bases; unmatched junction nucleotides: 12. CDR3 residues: CASSPRGGSNVNEQFF. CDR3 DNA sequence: TGCGCCAGCAGCCCCCGGGGAGGGTCGAATGTCAATGAGCAGTTCTTC.

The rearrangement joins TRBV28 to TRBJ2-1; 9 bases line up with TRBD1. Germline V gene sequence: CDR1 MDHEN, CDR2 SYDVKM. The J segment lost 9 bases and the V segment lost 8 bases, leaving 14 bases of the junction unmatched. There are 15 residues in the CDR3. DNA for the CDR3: TGTGCCAGCTGGCTACCGGGACAGGGAGTTGGTGAGCAGTTCTTC. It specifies CASWLPGQGVGEQFF.

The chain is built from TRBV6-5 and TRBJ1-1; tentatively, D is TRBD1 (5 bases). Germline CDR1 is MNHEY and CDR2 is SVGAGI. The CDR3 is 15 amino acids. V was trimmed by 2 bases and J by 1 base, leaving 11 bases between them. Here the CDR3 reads CASSYRQGQNTEAFF. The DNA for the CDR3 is TGTGCCAGCAGTTACCGGCAGGGCCAGAACACTGAAGCTTTCTTT.

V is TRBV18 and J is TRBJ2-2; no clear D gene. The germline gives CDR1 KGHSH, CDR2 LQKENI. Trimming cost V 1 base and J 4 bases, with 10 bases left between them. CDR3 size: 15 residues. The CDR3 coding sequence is TGTGCCAGCTCACCACTAATGACGGGCACCGGGGAGCTGTTTTTT. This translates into CASSPLMTGTGELFF.

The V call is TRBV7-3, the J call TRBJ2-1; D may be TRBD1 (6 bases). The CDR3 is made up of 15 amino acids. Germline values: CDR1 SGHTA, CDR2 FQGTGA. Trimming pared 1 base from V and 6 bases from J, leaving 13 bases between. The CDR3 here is CASSLRTVKGNEQFF. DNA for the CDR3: TGTGCCAGCAGCTTAAGGACAGTAAAAGGCAATGAGCAGTTCTTC. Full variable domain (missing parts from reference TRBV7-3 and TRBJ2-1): GAGVSQTPSNKVTEKGKYVELRCDPISGHTALYWYRQSLGQGPEFLIYFQGTGAADDSGLPNDRFFAVRPEGSVSTLKIQRTERGDSAVYLCASSLRTVKGNEQFFGPGTRLTVL.